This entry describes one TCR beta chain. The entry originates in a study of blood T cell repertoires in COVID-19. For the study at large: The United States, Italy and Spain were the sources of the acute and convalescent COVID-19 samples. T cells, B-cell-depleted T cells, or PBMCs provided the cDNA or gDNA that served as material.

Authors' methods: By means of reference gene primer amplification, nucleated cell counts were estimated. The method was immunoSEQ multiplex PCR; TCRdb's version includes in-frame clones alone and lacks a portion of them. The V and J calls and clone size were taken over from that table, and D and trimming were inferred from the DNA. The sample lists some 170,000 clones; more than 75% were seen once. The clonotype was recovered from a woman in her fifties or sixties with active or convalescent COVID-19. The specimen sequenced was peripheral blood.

This CDR3 is CASRRAAISNQPQHF. Written as DNA, the CDR3 is TGTGCCAGCAGGAGGGCCGCCATAAGCAATCAGCCCCAGCATTTT. This sequence joins TRBV6-5 and TRBJ1-5; unclear D gene. CDR1 is MNHEY, CDR2 SVGAGI, per germline. The CDR3 runs 15 residues. Trimming left V 6 bases short and J 1 base short, with 13 bases between.